Listed below are T cell receptor beta chains from one sample, sequenced in a study of cytomegalovirus exposure and HLA in healthy donors. The method was immunoSEQ multiplex PCR; TCRdb's version includes in-frame clones alone and lacks a portion of them. Seen here are some 110,000 clones, around 70% observed once, and the top ten hold about 1.6%. Sequenced: PBMCs. All receptors derive from a woman aged 18-29 years in good health and CMV-seronegative. CDR3s include the opening cysteine and the closing phenylalanine or tryptophan. The D gene is left open where the match is weak. The size of a clone is reported for some rows only, either as once, few or many, or as a class for expanded clones.

J gene | clone size | V gene | D gene | CDR3 DNA | CDR3 protein
TRBJ2-2 | few | TRBV7-8 | TRBD1 | TGTGCCAGCAGCGGAGGACAGGGCACCGGGGAGCTGTTTTTT | CASSGGQGTGELFF
TRBJ1-5 | NA | TRBV19 | TRBD1 | TGTGCCAGTAGTATTGGGGGACAGAGCAATCAGCCCCAGCATTTT | CASSIGGQSNQPQHF
TRBJ2-2 | few | TRBV4-1 | TRBD2 | TGCGCCAGCAGCCTTCGACTAGCGGGGGGCCGGGGCACCGGGGAGCTGTTTTTT | CASSLRLAGGRGTGELFF
TRBJ1-3 | NA | TRBV5-1 | TRBD1 | TGCGCCAGCAGCGACCGGGACAGGGTTTTTGGAAACACCATATATTTT | CASSDRDRVFGNTIYF
TRBJ1-5 | few | TRBV6-6 | NA | TGTGCCAGCAGCCACCCAGGGACAAGTTATCAGCCCCAGCATTTT | CASSHPGTSYQPQHF
TRBJ2-7 | NA | TRBV30 | TRBD2 | TGTGCCTGGAGTGTGAAACTAGCGGGGTACCAATCACTCTCCTACGAGCAGTACTTC | CAWSVKLAGYQSLSYEQYF
TRBJ1-2 | once | TRBV9 | NA | TGTGCCAGCAGCGTAGCCAGGGGCAACTATGGCTACACCTTC | CASSVARGNYGYTF
TRBJ1-5 | NA | TRBV6-1 | NA | TGTGCCAGCAGTGCCTGGGTGGGGGCAGGCAATCAGCCCCAGCATTTT | CASSAWVGAGNQPQHF
TRBJ2-7 | NA | TRBV29-1 | NA | TGCAGCGTTGAGGAACGTTACAGGGCCCCCTACGAGCAGTACTTC | CSVEERYRAPYEQYF
TRBJ2-7 | NA | TRBV14 | TRBD2 | TGTGCCAGCAGCCCCAGACTAGCGGGCACCGAGCAGTACTTC | CASSPRLAGTEQYF